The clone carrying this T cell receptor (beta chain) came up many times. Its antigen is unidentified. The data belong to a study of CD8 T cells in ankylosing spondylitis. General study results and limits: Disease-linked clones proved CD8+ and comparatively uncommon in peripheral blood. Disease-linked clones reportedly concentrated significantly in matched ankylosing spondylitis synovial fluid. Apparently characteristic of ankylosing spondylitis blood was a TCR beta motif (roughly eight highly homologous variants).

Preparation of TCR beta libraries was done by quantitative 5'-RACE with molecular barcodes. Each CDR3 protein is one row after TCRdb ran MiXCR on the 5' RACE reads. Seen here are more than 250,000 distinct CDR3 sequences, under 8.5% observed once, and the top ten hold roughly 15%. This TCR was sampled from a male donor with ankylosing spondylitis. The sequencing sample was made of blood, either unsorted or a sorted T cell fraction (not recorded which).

The CDR3 is CSASGTTRADTQYF. In nucleotides, the CDR3 is TGCAGTGCTAGTGGGACTACCAGGGCAGATACGCAGTATTTT. The rearrangement links TRBV20-1 to TRBJ2-3; 7 bases fit TRBD2. CDR1 and CDR2 (germline): DFQATT, SNEGSKA (reference sequence). The CDR3 is 14 residues long. V was pared by 3 bases and J by 4 bases, with 7 bases of the junction left unmatched.